The next 5 T cell receptor beta chains were all read from a single sample in a study of T cells in Graves' hyperthyroidism and ophthalmopathy (dated by TCRdb to between 2018 and 2020). The library was obtained by multiplex PCR. TCRdb lists the instrument as Illumina HiSeq 2000. The TCR beta CDR3 regions were amplified from the RNA transcripts. The TCR CDR3 was subjected to a first round of RT-PCR using the HTBI primer set and the Qiagen OneStep RT-PCR kit. TCRdb ran its own pipeline on the public reads, namely fastp trimming at Q25 and MiXCR clone calling, and kept in-frame beta chains. Each record represents a unique CDR3 protein, reported with the most common genes and DNA among its rows. This sample has about 290,000 distinct CDR3 sequences in its table, and approximately 12% of those were observed once. The top ten clonotypes cover almost 8% of the sample. Sequencing input: blood. The receptor set was obtained from a woman aged 25 to 39 with Graves' hyperthyroidism that later progressed to Graves' ophthalmopathy.

The rearrangement joins TRBV11-2 to TRBJ1-3, with D hard to call. This CDR3 spans 15 amino acids. Germline CDR1 is SGHAT and CDR2 is FQNNGV. V was cut by 5 bases and J by 0 bases, with 11 bases left in between. The CDR3 here is CASSGGRYSGNTIYF. Written as DNA, the CDR3 is TGTGCCAGCAGCGGCGGACGGTACTCTGGAAACACCATATATTTT. Full variable domain (missing parts from reference TRBV11-2 and TRBJ1-3): EAGVAQSPRYKIIEKRQSVAFWCNPISGHATLYWYQQILGQGPKLLIQFQNNGVVDDSQLPKDRFSAERLKGVDSTLKIQPAKLEDSAVYLCASSGGRYSGNTIYFGEGSWLTVV.

In this sample, this clonotype turned up many times. The chain carries TRBV5-1 and TRBJ2-7; tentatively, D is TRBD1 (5 bases). The CDR3 spans 15 residues. Germline CDR1 SGHRS, CDR2 YFSETQ. Trimming removed 0 bases at V and 5 bases at J, with 15 bases between. The DNA of the CDR3 is TGCGCCAGCAGCTTGGTTGGCAGGGTGGTGGACGAGCAGTACTTC. It codes for CASSLVGRVVDEQYF.

The rearrangement links TRBV30 to TRBJ1-1; tentatively, D is TRBD1 (5 bases). V gave up 1 base and J gave up 0 bases, with 12 bases separating them. This CDR3 has 15 amino acids. Per germline, CDR1 GTSNPN and CDR2 SVGIG (reference sequence). CDR3 DNA: TGTGCCTGGAGTGCAGATGAGGGGATGAACACTGAAGCTTTCTTT. It specifies CAWSADEGMNTEAFF.

The V and J genes are TRBV19 and TRBJ2-5; TRBD2 matches 9 bases. Losses at the gene ends were 4 bases for V and 0 bases for J; bases not matched to a gene: 6. The germline gives CDR1 LNHDA, CDR2 SQIVND (reference sequence). CDR3 size: 16 residues. CDR3 sequence reads: CASSKGLAMYQETQYF. The CDR3 DNA reads TGTGCCAGTAGTAAAGGACTAGCGATGTACCAAGAGACCCAGTACTTC. Full variable domain (missing parts from reference TRBV19 and TRBJ2-5): DGGITQSPKYLFRKEGQNVTLSCEQNLNHDAMYWYRQDPGQGLRLIYYSQIVNDFQKGDIAEGYSVSREKKESFPLTVTSAQKNPTAFYLCASSKGLAMYQETQYFGPGTRLLVL.

At least ten counts were recorded for this clonotype. V gene TRBV4-3 combines with J gene TRBJ2-7; D remains ambiguous. Germline V gene data show CDR1 as LGHNA and CDR2 as YSLEER. The CDR3 sequence is 13 residues long. The ends were cut back, 1 base at V and 3 bases at J, with 7 bases in the middle. The CDR3 sequence is CASSQGPGYEQYF. The CDR3 DNA reads as TGCGCCAGCAGCCAAGGGCCGGGCTACGAGCAGTACTTC.